This T cell receptor (beta chain) was recovered during a study of cytomegalovirus exposure and HLA in healthy donors. With 60 Vbeta and 13 Jbeta primers, the PCR was carried out. The protocol was immunoSEQ multiplex PCR, while the TCRdb copy is restricted to in-frame clones and leaves out a portion. This sample's table reports 150,000 to 200,000 clones. The receptor was derived from a woman aged 18-35 years in good health and CMV-seropositive. The sample taken for sequencing was PBMCs.

The CDR3 bases are TGTGCCAGCAGAGACCCCTCCGGAGATCAGCCCCAGCATTTT. It codes for CASRDPSGDQPQHF. J is TRBJ1-5 and V is TRBV27; D remains ambiguous. Germline V gene lookup returns CDR1 MNHEY and CDR2 SMNVEV (reference sequence). Trimming cost V 6 bases and J 5 bases, with 14 bases left between them. The CDR3 sequence is 14 residues long.